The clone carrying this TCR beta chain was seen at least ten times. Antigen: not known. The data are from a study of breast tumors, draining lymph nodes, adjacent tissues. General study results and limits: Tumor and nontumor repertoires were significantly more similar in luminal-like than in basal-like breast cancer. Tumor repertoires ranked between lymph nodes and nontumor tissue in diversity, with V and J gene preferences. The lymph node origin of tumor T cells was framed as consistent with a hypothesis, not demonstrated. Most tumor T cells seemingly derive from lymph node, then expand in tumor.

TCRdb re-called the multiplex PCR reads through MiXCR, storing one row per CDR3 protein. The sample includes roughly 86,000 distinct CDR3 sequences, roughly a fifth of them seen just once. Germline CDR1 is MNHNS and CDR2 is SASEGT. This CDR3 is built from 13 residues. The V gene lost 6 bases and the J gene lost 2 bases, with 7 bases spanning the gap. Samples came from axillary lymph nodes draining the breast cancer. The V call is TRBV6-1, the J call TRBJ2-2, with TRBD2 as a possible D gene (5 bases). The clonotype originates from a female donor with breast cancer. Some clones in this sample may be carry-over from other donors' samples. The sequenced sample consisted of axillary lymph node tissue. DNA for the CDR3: TGTGCCAGCAGAGGAGGAAACACCGGGGAGCTGTTTTTT. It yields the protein CASRGGNTGELFF.